This paragraph covers one T cell receptor beta chain sequence. In the study's own analysis: Counts of nucleated cells, estimated from reference gene primer amplification, were obtained. Produced via immunoSEQ multiplex PCR; TCRdb's table is partial and in-frame only. V, J and clone size were drawn from that table, and D and trimming were deduced from the DNA. The repertoire holds some 250,000 clones, with about 82% as singletons. The data originate from a study of blood T cell repertoires in COVID-19. Study overall: COVID-19 samples, acute and convalescent, were from the United States, Italy and Spain. Sources were T cells, B-cell-depleted T cells, or PBMCs; the material itself was cDNA or gDNA.

The source material was peripheral blood. The TCR was taken from an elderly man with acute or convalescent COVID-19.

CDR3 DNA sequence: TGTGCCAGCAGTTACACCGGTGTGGGGGGTAACGAGCAGTACTTC. Translation gives CASSYTGVGGNEQYF. The chain employs TRBV6-5 and TRBJ2-7, with a possible D match to TRBD2 (6 bases). This CDR3 comprises 15 residues. Per germline, CDR1 MNHEY and CDR2 SVGAGI. V was trimmed by 2 bases and J by 5 bases, leaving 16 bases between them.